The rows below give T cell receptor beta chains drawn from one sample of a study of PD-1 blockade in classical Hodgkin lymphoma. TCRdb's table, derived via immunoSEQ multiplex PCR, lists solely in-frame clones and lacks some. The table records 55,000 to 80,000 clones, 90% to 95% of them present only once. The sequencing here drew on peripheral blood mononuclear cells (PBMCs), taken at baseline. Every receptor here comes from a human donor with classical Hodgkin lymphoma. The conserved cysteine and the conserved F or W are not part of the CDR3 here.

CDR3,V,J
ASSGISRVSMNTEAF,TRBV2,TRBJ1-1
ASSEGNGYT,TRBV10-2,TRBJ1-2
ASSIDRENTH,TRBV19,TRBJ2-4
AGRRGTGEEGGYT,TRBV19,TRBJ1-2
ASSFPLREGSYEQY,TRBV28,TRBJ2-7
ASSLSGRQGVTDTQY,TRBV28,TRBJ2-3
ASSFGDTQY,TRBV19,TRBJ2-3
ASSGTGIGQY,TRBV5-8,TRBJ2-7
ASSILGELEAF,TRBV19,TRBJ1-1
ASSLEGDEKLF,TRBV27,TRBJ1-4
ASSKMGASKDSREQY,TRBV7-6,TRBJ2-7
ASTGSSAGSEQY,TRBV2,TRBJ2-7
ASRNQGGPYEQY,TRBV27,TRBJ2-7
ASSPPFRGPAYYEQY,TRBV7-9,TRBJ2-7
ASSDEILGGEKLF,TRBV25-1,TRBJ1-4
ASSRTFSGRNEQY,TRBV5-6,TRBJ2-7
ASSLRTLGGGPQETQY,TRBV27,TRBJ2-5
ASSVDGTGAGYEQY,TRBV9,TRBJ2-7
ASTRERSTDTQY,TRBV27,TRBJ2-3
SVDSGTGINYGYT,TRBV29-1,TRBJ1-2
ASSPTGEQY,TRBV7-9,TRBJ2-7
ASSLDRVSGELF,TRBV7-2,TRBJ2-2
ASSFGIGGAVGTDTQY,TRBV7-2,TRBJ2-3
ASSLAGTTGELF,TRBV7-9,TRBJ2-2
ASSSSPGQGAYEQY,TRBV7-9,TRBJ2-7
ASSLDTGNYGYT,TRBV5-1,TRBJ1-2
ASSVGVIGETQY,TRBV9,TRBJ2-5
ASSPLFSRNRVNEQF,TRBV5-4,TRBJ2-1
ASSPLTDAYEQY,TRBV18,TRBJ2-7
ASSTGTSGRLGEQY,TRBV18,TRBJ2-7
ASSQSIDRQRSYGYT,TRBV23-1,TRBJ1-2
ASSPLGHHSETQPQH,TRBV28,TRBJ1-5
ASRPRGGETQY,TRBV19,TRBJ2-5
ASSVDRGGGYT,TRBV7-3,TRBJ1-2
ASSRPEAARTDYGYT,TRBV11-3,TRBJ1-2
ASSKSSYPTDTQY,TRBV21-1,TRBJ2-3
ASGFGQGDYVETQY,TRBV28,TRBJ2-5
ASSLFDREDQPQH,TRBV27,TRBJ1-5
ASSSPTSGSWETQY,TRBV27,TRBJ2-5
ASSQDGGGLAGGHHSYNEQF,TRBV4-1,TRBJ2-1
ASQPGQGIGGYT,TRBV27,TRBJ1-2
ASSPLAGGTGELF,TRBV5-5,TRBJ2-2
ASRGGYNEQF,TRBV27,TRBJ2-1
ASSGGTVGQF,TRBV19,TRBJ2-1
ASSLSSGTGYDEQY,TRBV28,TRBJ2-7
ASRTGRHAF,TRBV27,TRBJ1-1
ASSPLMEQF,TRBV11-2,TRBJ2-1
ASSSISGTANTGELF,TRBV5-1,TRBJ2-2
ASSLPPGGGHVYEQY,TRBV5-1,TRBJ2-7
ASSESPGLAGGWNEQF,TRBV25-1,TRBJ2-1
ASRPIPTPHPGQGSNQPQH,TRBV7-7,TRBJ1-5
ASNGIGGFNEQF,TRBV28,TRBJ2-1
ASSIIGQGRQPQH,TRBV19,TRBJ1-5